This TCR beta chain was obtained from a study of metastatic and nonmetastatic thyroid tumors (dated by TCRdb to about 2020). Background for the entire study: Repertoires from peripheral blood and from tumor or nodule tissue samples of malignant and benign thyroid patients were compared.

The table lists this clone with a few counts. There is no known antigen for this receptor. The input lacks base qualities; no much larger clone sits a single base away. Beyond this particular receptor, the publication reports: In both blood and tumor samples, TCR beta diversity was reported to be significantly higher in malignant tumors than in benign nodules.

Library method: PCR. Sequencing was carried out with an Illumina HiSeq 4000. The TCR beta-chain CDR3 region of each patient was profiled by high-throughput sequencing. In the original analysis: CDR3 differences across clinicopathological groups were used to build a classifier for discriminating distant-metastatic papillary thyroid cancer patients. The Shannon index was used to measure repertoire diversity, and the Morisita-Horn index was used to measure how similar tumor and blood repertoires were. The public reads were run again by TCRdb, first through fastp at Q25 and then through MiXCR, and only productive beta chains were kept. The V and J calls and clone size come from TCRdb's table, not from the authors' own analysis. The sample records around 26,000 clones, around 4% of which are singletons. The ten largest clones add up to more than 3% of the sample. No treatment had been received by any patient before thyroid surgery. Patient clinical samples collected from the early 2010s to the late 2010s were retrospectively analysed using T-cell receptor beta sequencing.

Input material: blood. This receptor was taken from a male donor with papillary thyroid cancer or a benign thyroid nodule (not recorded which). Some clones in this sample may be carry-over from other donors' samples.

The DNA reads as follows: TGCAGTGCTATAACAGGGTACCAGCCCCAGCATTTT. Protein translation: CSAITGYQPQHF. This sequence uses TRBV20-1 and TRBJ1-5, with a tentative D gene TRBD1 over 6 matching bases. CDR1 is given as DFQATT and CDR2 as SNEGSKA, both from the germline V gene (reference sequence). The CDR3 sequence holds 12 residues, the cysteine and phenylalanine included. Here the CDR3 DNA is all that survives: 36 bases in frame from base 1. The V end loses 4 bases and the J end loses 7 bases, and a stretch of 11 bases separates them.